This T cell receptor beta chain was profiled in a study of blood T cell repertoires in COVID-19. Study-wide context: Acute-phase and convalescent COVID-19 samples originated in the United States, Italy and Spain.

Germline V gives CDR1 SQVTM, CDR2 ANQGSEA. With 6 bases clipped from V and 3 bases from J, the junction kept 2 bases outside the gene matches. CDR3 length: 12 amino acids. The authors' processing: Amplification from reference gene primers served as the basis for estimated nucleated cell counts. The method was immunoSEQ multiplex PCR; TCRdb's version includes in-frame clones alone and lacks a portion of them. That table supplies the V and J calls and clone size; D and trimming were determined from the DNA. The sample contains around 94,000 clones, about 85% of which appear only once. Input material: peripheral blood. This clonotype was sampled from a man aged 50-60 years with acute or convalescent COVID-19. The V and J genes are TRBV29-1 and TRBJ1-5; TRBD1 agrees at 7 bases. The CDR3 protein is CSVGQPNQPQHF. DNA for the CDR3: TGCAGCGTGGGACAGCCCAATCAGCCCCAGCATTTT.